These 26 T cell receptor beta chains originate from one sample sequenced in a study of cytomegalovirus exposure and HLA in healthy donors. PCR primers comprised 60 Vbeta and 13 Jbeta primers. Measured with immunoSEQ multiplex PCR; TCRdb has only the in-frame clones, and not every one. This sample has 250,000 or so clones, with around 80% found just once. Sequencing was performed on PBMCs. The receptors were gathered from a woman aged 60 to 75 in good health and CMV-seropositive.

The chain links TRBV7-9 to TRBJ1-3; 8 nucleotides line up with TRBD1. Germline CDR1 is SEHNR and CDR2 is FQNEAQ (reference sequence). CDR3 length equals 13 residues. J lost 9 bases, V lost 5 bases, and 6 bases had no gene match. The CDR3 loop is CASSPDRASTIYF. For the CDR3, the DNA is TGTGCCAGCAGCCCGGACAGGGCGAGCACCATATATTTT.

This chain connects TRBV28 to TRBJ2-5; 12 positions agree with TRBD2. The J call is in doubt because the DNA end fits TRBJ2-7 better. The CDR3 contains 14 residues. Germline loops: CDR1 MDHEN, CDR2 SYDVKM. CDR3 residues: CASTPTSGSHEQYF. The CDR3 nucleotides are TGTGCCAGCACCCCGACTAGCGGGAGCCACGAGCAGTACTTC.

In its sample, this clone was seen once. This chain connects TRBV6-1 to TRBJ2-7; D is ambiguous. Germline V CDR1 and CDR2: MNHNS, SASEGT. The CDR3 extends over 13 amino acids. The V end was cut by 5 bases, the J end by 5 bases, with 13 bases between. CDR3 sequence: CASSLYRRDEQYF. The CDR3, as DNA: TGTGCCAGCAGTCTGTACAGACGTGACGAGCAGTACTTC.

A word on this clone: The identical CDR3 is also encoded by other nucleotide sequences in the sample. The rearrangement uses TRBV9 and TRBJ2-1; possibly TRBD2 for D (5 bases). Per germline, CDR1 SGDLS and CDR2 YYNGEE. The length of the CDR3 is 15 residues. Between the trimmed V and J ends, which lost 0 bases and 2 bases, there was a span of 9 bases. The CDR3: CASSVGSGTYNEQFF. The CDR3 nucleotides read TGTGCCAGCAGCGTAGGGAGCGGAACCTACAATGAGCAGTTCTTC. Full variable domain (missing parts from reference TRBV9 and TRBJ2-1): DSGVTQTPKHLITATGQRVTLRCSPRSGDLSVYWYQQSLDQGLQFLIQYYNGEERAKGNILERFSAQQFPDLHSELNLSSLELGDSALYFCASSVGSGTYNEQFFGPGTRLTVL.

V usage is TRBV7-9 and J usage is TRBJ1-5; perhaps TRBD1 as D (6 bases). The CDR3 consists of 17 residues. Germline CDR1 SEHNR, CDR2 FQNEAQ (reference sequence). V dropped 5 bases and J dropped 2 bases, with 19 bases sitting between them. The CDR3 loop is CASSTSTGSWGNQPQHF. CDR3 bases: TGTGCCAGCAGCACCAGTACAGGGTCCTGGGGCAATCAGCCCCAGCATTTT.

The rearrangement uses TRBV10-1 and TRBJ2-3; 9 bases fit TRBD1. The CDR3 is 14 amino acids. The V and J ends lost 3 bases and 5 bases, in that order; junction bases with no gene match: 3. The germline V gene has CDR1 WNHNN and CDR2 SYGVQD (reference sequence). In DNA, the CDR3 is TGCGCCAGCAGTGATGGGACAGGGATAGATACGCAGTATTTT. As protein: CASSDGTGIDTQYF.

The chain is built from TRBV5-1 and TRBJ1-1; no definite D call. The CDR3 sequence is 13 residues long. Germline V gene lookup returns CDR1 SGHRS and CDR2 YFSETQ. V lost 0 bases to trimming and J lost 3 bases, with 6 bases between them. The CDR3 DNA sequence: TGCGCCAGCAGCTTGGACCCAGACACTGAAGCTTTCTTT. It is translated as CASSLDPDTEAFF.

The genes are TRBV6-1 and TRBJ2-1; the D gene is possibly TRBD2 (5 bases). This CDR3 is built from 13 residues. Per germline, CDR1 MNHNS and CDR2 SASEGT. V was pared by 6 bases and J by 4 bases, with 10 bases between. Written as DNA, the CDR3 is TGTGCCAGCAGATTCGGGGAATACAATGAGCAGTTCTTC. It translates to CASRFGEYNEQFF.

The chain links TRBV4-1 to TRBJ2-7, with 7 bases matching TRBD1. V shed 0 bases and J 4 bases; nucleotides not matched to a gene: 3. CDR1 and CDR2 (germline): MGHRA, YSYEKL. The CDR3 consists of 14 residues. Here the CDR3 DNA reads TGCGCCAGCAGCCAAGAGGGCAGGGGGTACGAGCAGTACTTC. Its translation: CASSQEGRGYEQYF.

This chain connects TRBV18 to TRBJ1-1; D gene unclear. The CDR3 sequence is 14 residues long. In germline, CDR1 is KGHSH, CDR2 LQKENI. Trimming left V 2 bases short and J 1 base short, with 8 bases between. The CDR3 DNA sequence: TGTGCCAGCTCACCAGTACAGAGGAACACTGAAGCTTTCTTT. Amino acid sequence: CASSPVQRNTEAFF.

This chain joins TRBV5-6 and TRBJ1-1; D not certain. This CDR3 has 13 residues. CDR1 is SGHDT and CDR2 is YYEEEE in the germline V gene. Trimming shortened V by 0 bases and J by 5 bases, and 8 bases separated the two germline ends. CDR3: CASSLASGTEAFF. The DNA for the CDR3 is TGTGCCAGCAGCTTGGCGTCGGGGACTGAAGCTTTCTTT. Filled out from reference TRBV5-6 and TRBJ1-1, the complete variable domain reads DAGVTQSPTHLIKTRGQQVTLRCSPKSGHDTVSWYQQALGQGPQFIFQYYEEEERQRGNFPDRFSGHQFPNYSSELNVNALLLGDSALYLCASSLASGTEAFFGQGTRLTVV.

V is TRBV18 and J is TRBJ1-2; 7 bases line up with TRBD1. Unmatched junction bases numbered 11, after V lost 3 bases and J lost 4 bases. The germline gives CDR1 KGHSH, CDR2 LQKENI. The CDR3 contains 16 residues. DNA of the CDR3: TGTGCCAGCTCACCCGGACAGGAGGCGAGGGTCTATGGCTACACCTTC. Encoded protein: CASSPGQEARVYGYTF.

The chain has TRBV29-1 and TRBJ1-2, with 7 nucleotides matching TRBD1. The V and J ends lost 0 bases and 12 bases, in that order; junction bases with no gene match: 13. The germline V gene has CDR1 SQVTM and CDR2 ANQGSEA. The CDR3 spans 14 residues. This CDR3 reads CSVEERQGSMGDTF. CDR3 sequence (DNA): TGCAGCGTTGAAGAAAGACAGGGAAGTATGGGAGACACCTTC. Based on the CDR3 plus reference TRBV29-1 and TRBJ1-2, the full variable domain is SAVISQKPSRDICQRGTSLTIQCQVDSQVTMMFWYRQQPGQSLTLIATANQGSEATYESGFVIDKFPISRPNLTFSTLTVSNMSPEDSSIYLCSVEERQGSMGDTFGSGTRLTVV.

The rearrangement links TRBV28 to TRBJ2-7, with D tentatively TRBD2 (6 bases). Trimming removed 3 bases from V and 1 base from J, with 13 bases in between. Germline V CDR1 and CDR2: MDHEN, SYDVKM. The CDR3 is 15 amino acids. The DNA for the CDR3 is TGTGCCAGCAGTTTCCGGCTAGCGTCATCCTACGAGCAGTACTTC. The encoded protein is CASSFRLASSYEQYF.

This clone was seen a handful of times. This chain uses TRBV2 with TRBJ2-7, with D possibly matching TRBD1 (5 bases). The length of the CDR3 is 13 residues. Germline loops: CDR1 SNHLY, CDR2 FYNNEI. V was cut by 4 bases and J by 1 base, with 8 bases left in between. CDR3 bases: TGTGCCAGCAGTGTACAGGTTTCCTACGAGCAGTACTTC. Protein: CASSVQVSYEQYF.

This sequence joins TRBV5-5 and TRBJ2-5; D possibly corresponds to TRBD1 (5 bases). The ends were cut back, 4 bases at V and 5 bases at J, with 18 bases in the middle. The germline gives CDR1 SGHKS, CDR2 YYEKEE (reference sequence). The length of the CDR3 is 15 residues. The CDR3 protein is CASSTAPGQTETQYF. The CDR3 region has the DNA TGTGCCAGCAGCACAGCACCAGGGCAGACGGAGACCCAGTACTTC.

This clone was observed a few times. V usage is TRBV7-3 and J usage is TRBJ1-2, with 7 bases matching TRBD1. Trimming removed 2 bases from V and 1 base from J; junction bases left unmatched: 4. The CDR3 spans 15 residues. Germline V CDR1 and CDR2: SGHTA, FQGTGA. The CDR3 sequence is CASSLFPGGNYGYTF. Written as DNA, the CDR3 is TGTGCCAGCAGCTTATTCCCAGGGGGTAACTATGGCTACACCTTC.

The genes are TRBV5-1 and TRBJ2-2; 10 bases are shared with TRBD2. Trimming took 4 bases from V and 2 from J; bases not matched to a gene: 5. CDR3 length: 16 residues. Germline values: CDR1 SGHRS, CDR2 YFSETQ. The CDR3 DNA sequence: TGCGCCAGCAGCAATAGCGGGAGGTCTAACACCGGGGAGCTGTTTTTT. Its protein is CASSNSGRSNTGELFF.

The rearrangement links TRBV11-2 to TRBJ1-2; D might be TRBD1 (6 bases). This CDR3 has 16 residues. Germline CDR1 is SGHAT and CDR2 is FQNNGV. With 4 bases removed from V and 4 bases from J, the gap between germline ends came to 19 bases. CDR3 DNA sequence: TGTGCCAGCAGCTCCCTCATCCAGGGGCATGGCTATGGCTACACCTTC. Encoded protein: CASSSLIQGHGYGYTF.

This chain uses TRBV6-6 with TRBJ2-1, with 9 bases matching TRBD2. There are 14 residues in the CDR3. Germline assignment: CDR1 MNHNY and CDR2 SVGAGI (reference sequence). Trimming cost V 6 bases and J 9 bases; bases outside gene matches: 9. CDR3 sequence: CASSSGGLGFEQFF. The CDR3 DNA is TGTGCCAGCAGCAGCGGGGGGCTCGGCTTTGAGCAGTTCTTC.

For this clone: Other DNA sequences in the same sample also yield this CDR3. V is TRBV9 and J is TRBJ2-7; no reliable D call. CDR1 SGDLS and CDR2 YYNGEE come from the germline V gene. This CDR3 spans 13 amino acids. V was cut by 0 bases and J by 0 bases, with 4 bases left in between. The CDR3: CASSVGSSYEQYF. In DNA form, the CDR3 reads TGTGCCAGCAGCGTAGGCAGCTCCTACGAGCAGTACTTC.

V usage is TRBV2 and J usage is TRBJ2-5, with D perhaps matching TRBD1 (6 bases). Germline V gene data show CDR1 as SNHLY and CDR2 as FYNNEI. Trimming left V 8 bases short and J 2 bases short, with 12 bases between. The CDR3 is made up of 13 amino acids. The CDR3 DNA sequence: TGTGCCAGCGAGCAGGGGTATCAAGAGACCCAGTACTTC. The encoded protein is CASEQGYQETQYF.

V is TRBV25-1 and J is TRBJ2-7; 8 bases agree with TRBD2. This CDR3 is built from 15 residues. Germline CDR1 is MGHDK and CDR2 is SYGVNS. The junction had 13 bases not matched to a gene; V was cut back by 7 bases and J by 5 bases. CDR3 region: CASIGVTGLENEQYF. The CDR3 DNA follows: TGTGCCAGCATTGGCGTAACGGGACTAGAAAACGAGCAGTACTTC.

As for this clone: Germline and junction disagree at one end, which may indicate a read error. The genes are TRBV7-9 and TRBJ1-2; perhaps TRBD1 as D (5 bases). Germline V gene lookup returns CDR1 SEHNR and CDR2 FQNEAQ (reference sequence). The CDR3 is made up of 12 amino acids. This chain's CDR3 is CSSSLGGGGYTF. DNA of the CDR3: TGTTCCAGCAGCTTAGGCGGGGGTGGCTACACCTTC.

The V and J genes are TRBV30 and TRBJ2-3; a possible D gene is TRBD2 (6 bases). The CDR3 is 14 residues long. Germline V CDR1 and CDR2: GTSNPN, SVGIG (reference sequence). V was shortened by 5 bases and J by 3 bases, with 15 bases between the two germline ends. The CDR3 DNA is TGTGCCTGGGCGGGGTCCCTTTTTACAGATACGCAGTATTTT. It encodes CAWAGSLFTDTQYF.

Only a few counts were recorded for this clone. J is TRBJ1-1 and V is TRBV10-3; D is uncertain. Germline V CDR1 and CDR2: ENHRY, SYGVKD. The CDR3 length is 12 residues. V lost 4 bases to trimming and J lost 7 bases, with 10 bases between them. CDR3 loop: CAISGQAYEAFF. In DNA, the CDR3 is TGTGCCATCAGTGGTCAGGCCTATGAAGCTTTCTTT.